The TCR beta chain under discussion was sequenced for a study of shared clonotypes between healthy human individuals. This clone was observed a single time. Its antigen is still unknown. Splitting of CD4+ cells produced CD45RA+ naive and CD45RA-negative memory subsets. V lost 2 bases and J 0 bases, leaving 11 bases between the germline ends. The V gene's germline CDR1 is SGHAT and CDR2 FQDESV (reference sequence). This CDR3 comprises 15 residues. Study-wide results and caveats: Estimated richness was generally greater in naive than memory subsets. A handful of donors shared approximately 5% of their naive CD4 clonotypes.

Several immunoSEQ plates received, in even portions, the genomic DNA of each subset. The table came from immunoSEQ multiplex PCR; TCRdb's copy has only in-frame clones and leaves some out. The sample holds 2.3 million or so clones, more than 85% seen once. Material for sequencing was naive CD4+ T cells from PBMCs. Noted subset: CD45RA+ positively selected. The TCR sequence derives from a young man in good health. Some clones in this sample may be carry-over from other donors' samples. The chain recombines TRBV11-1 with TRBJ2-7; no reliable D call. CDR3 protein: CASSLLALGSYEQYF. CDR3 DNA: TGTGCCAGCAGCTTACTGGCTCTGGGCTCCTACGAGCAGTACTTC.